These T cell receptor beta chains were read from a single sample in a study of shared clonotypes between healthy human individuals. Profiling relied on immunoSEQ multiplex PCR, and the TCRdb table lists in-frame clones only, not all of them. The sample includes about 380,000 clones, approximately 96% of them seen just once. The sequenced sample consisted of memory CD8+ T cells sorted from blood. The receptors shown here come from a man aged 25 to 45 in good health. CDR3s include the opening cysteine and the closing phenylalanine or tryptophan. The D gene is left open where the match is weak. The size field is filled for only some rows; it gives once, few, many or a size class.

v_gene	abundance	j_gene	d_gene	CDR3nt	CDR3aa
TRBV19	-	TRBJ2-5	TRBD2	TGTGCCAGTAGTGCTACGAGACTAGCGGGAGGGCCTTATCAAGAGACCCAGTACTTC	CASSATRLAGGPYQETQYF
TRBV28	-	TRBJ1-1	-	TGTGCCAGCAGTCCGGTAGGACAGTTCGAGATGTACCTAAATACTGAAGCTTTCTTT	CASSPVGQFEMYLNTEAFF
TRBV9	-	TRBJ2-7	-	TGTGCCAGCAGCGTATCAGCGGGCAACCCTCGGGAGCAGTACTTC	CASSVSAGNPREQYF
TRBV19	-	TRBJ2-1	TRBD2	TGTGCCAGTAGTATAGGACTAGCGGGAGTGGGTGAGCAGTTCTTC	CASSIGLAGVGEQFF
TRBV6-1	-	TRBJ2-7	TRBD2	TGTGCCAGCAGTGAAGCCATAGGACTAGCGAGATCCTACGAGCAGTACTTC	CASSEAIGLARSYEQYF
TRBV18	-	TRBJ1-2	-	TGTGCCAGCTCACCCGCCCCGGGCCACTATGGCTACACCTTC	CASSPAPGHYGYTF
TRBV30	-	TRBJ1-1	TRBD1	TGTGCCTGGTGTCCGGGACAGGGAATGGAAGCTTTCTTT	CAWCPGQGMEAFF
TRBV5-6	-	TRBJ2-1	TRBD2	TGTGCCAGCGGCTCATTATTAGCGGGAGTAAGCAATGAGCAGTTCTTC	CASGSLLAGVSNEQFF
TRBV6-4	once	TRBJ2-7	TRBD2	TGTGCCAGCAGTGACGTGGCTAGCGGGAGTCCCGGGGCGGGGGAGCAGTACTTC	CASSDVASGSPGAGEQYF
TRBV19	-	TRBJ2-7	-	TGTGCCAGTACCCACTCAACCTACGAGCAGTACTTC	CASTHSTYEQYF
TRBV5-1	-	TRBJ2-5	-	TGCGCCAGCAGCTTGGGTCCAGGGCCAGAGACCCAGTACTTC	CASSLGPGPETQYF